By sample share, the clone carrying this T cell receptor (beta chain) is medium-sized. Its antigen is not identified. An end of the junction differs from the germline gene, which may be a read error. This entry belongs to a study of molecular identifiers for immune sequencing clone quantification. Study-level findings and limits: Naive cells had under 1% of molecules in clones above 20 RNA copies, effectors over 98%. Sizes of clones that are highly expanded could be underestimated (if identical TCR molecules share a barcode).

The CDR3 is made up of 13 amino acids. Libraries from naive CD8 cells were generated from roughly 18,000 to 920,000 sorted cells (with 10%, 30% or 50% RNA). Sorting selected naive CD8 T cells with a CD8+CD4-CCR7+CD45RA+ phenotype. One entry per CDR3 protein results from TCRdb running MiXCR on the PCR reads. The top ten hold 1.5% to 1.7% of the sample, which has 60,000 to 80,000 distinct CDR3 sequences, about a fifth seen once. The chain couples TRBV12-3 or TRBV12-4 to TRBJ2-7; no clear D gene. Sequencing input: naive CD8+ T cells from blood, with Jurkat cell RNA spiked in. Subset given: FACS-sorted CD8+CD4-CCR7+CD45RA+ naive T cells. The TCR was taken from a human donor in good health. Some libraries in this study had Jurkat cell RNA spiked in. The CDR3 loop is CASSLDRSYEQYF. The DNA of the CDR3 is TGCGCCAGCAGCCTGGACCGGTCCTACGAGCAGTACTTC.